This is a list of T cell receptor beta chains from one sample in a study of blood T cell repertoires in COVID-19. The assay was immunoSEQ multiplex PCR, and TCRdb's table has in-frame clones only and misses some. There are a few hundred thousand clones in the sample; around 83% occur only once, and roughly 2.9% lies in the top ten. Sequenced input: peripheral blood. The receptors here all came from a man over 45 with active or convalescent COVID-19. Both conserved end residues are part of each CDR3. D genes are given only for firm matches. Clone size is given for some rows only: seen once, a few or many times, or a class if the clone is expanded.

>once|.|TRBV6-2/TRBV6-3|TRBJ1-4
CASSLGQDAGTNEKLFF
TGTGCCAGCAGCCTCGGACAAGATGCAGGGACTAATGAAAAACTGTTTTTT
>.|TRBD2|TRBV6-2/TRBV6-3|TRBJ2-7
CASSDHIRSGRRTYEQYF
TGTGCCAGCAGTGACCACATTCGAAGCGGGAGGAGGACCTACGAGCAGTACTTC
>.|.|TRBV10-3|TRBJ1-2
CAISESPQGLDYGYTF
TGTGCCATCAGTGAGTCACCCCAGGGTCTGGACTATGGCTACACCTTC
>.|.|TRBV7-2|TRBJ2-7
CASSPGGSISYEQYF
TGTGCCAGCTCCCCGGGGGGCTCTATCTCCTACGAGCAGTACTTC
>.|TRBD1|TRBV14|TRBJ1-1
CASSQEDRGGNTEAFF
TGTGCCAGCAGCCAGGAAGACAGGGGAGGGAACACTGAAGCTTTCTTT
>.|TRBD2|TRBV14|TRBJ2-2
CASTGGLGGELFF
TGTGCCAGCACGGGGGGGCTCGGCGGGGAGCTGTTTTTT
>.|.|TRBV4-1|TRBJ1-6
CASSQDSDILYNSPLHF
TGCGCCAGCAGCCAAGATTCGGACATCCTTTATAATTCACCCCTCCACTTT
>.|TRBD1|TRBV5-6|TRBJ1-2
CASSYRDRAGYTF
TGTGCCAGCAGCTACCGGGACAGGGCTGGCTACACCTTC
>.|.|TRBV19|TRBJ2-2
CASSISFRSTGELFF
TGTGCCAGTAGTATATCCTTTAGGAGCACCGGGGAGCTGTTTTTT
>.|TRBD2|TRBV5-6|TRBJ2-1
CASSWTRGEQFF
TGTGCCAGCAGCTGGACTAGAGGGGAGCAGTTCTTC
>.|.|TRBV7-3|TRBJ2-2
CASGTDNTGELFF
TGTGCCAGCGGAACAGATAACACCGGGGAGCTGTTTTTT
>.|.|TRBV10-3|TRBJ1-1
CAITGIGNTEAFF
TGTGCCATCACCGGGATTGGGAACACTGAAGCTTTCTTT
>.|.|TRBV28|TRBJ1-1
CASNLSPGTSNTEAFF
TGTGCCAGCAACCTTAGCCCCGGGACATCGAACACTGAAGCTTTCTTT
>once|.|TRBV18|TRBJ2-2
CASSPNGLGGADTGELFF
TGTGCCAGCTCACCAAATGGTCTCGGCGGGGCCGACACCGGGGAGCTGTTTTTT
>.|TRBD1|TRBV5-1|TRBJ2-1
CASSLVTGLNEQFF
TGCGCCAGCAGCTTGGTGACAGGGCTAAATGAGCAGTTCTTC
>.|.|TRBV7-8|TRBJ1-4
CASSLAGQAGRLNEKLFF
TGTGCCAGCAGCTTAGCAGGACAAGCGGGACGGCTAAATGAAAAACTGTTTTTT
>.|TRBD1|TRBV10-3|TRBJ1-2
CAISEGWTGVGDGYTF
TGTGCCATCAGTGAGGGATGGACAGGGGTGGGGGATGGCTACACCTTC
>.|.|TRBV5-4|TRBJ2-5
CASSRGSEETQYF
TGTGCCAGCAGCCGCGGATCGGAGGAGACCCAGTACTTC
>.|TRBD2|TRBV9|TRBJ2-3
CASSVAPGTSLADTQYF
TGTGCCAGCAGCGTAGCTCCCGGGACTAGCCTCGCAGATACGCAGTATTTT
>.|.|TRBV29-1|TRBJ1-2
CSVVGRAYGYTF
TGCAGCGTTGTAGGCAGGGCCTATGGCTACACCTTC
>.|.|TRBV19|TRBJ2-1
CASSITSYNEQFF
TGTGCCAGTAGTATAACTTCCTACAATGAGCAGTTCTTC
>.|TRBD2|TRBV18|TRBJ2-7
CASSPLGTSGYEQYF
TGTGCCAGCTCACCACTGGGGACTAGCGGCTACGAGCAGTACTTC
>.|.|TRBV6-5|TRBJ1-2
CASSRTNHGYTF
TGTGCCAGCAGCAGGACAAACCATGGCTACACCTTC
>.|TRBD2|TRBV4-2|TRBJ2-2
CASSQDLPSGSGGELFF
TGTGCCAGCAGCCAAGATCTGCCTAGCGGGTCGGGAGGGGAGCTGTTTTTT
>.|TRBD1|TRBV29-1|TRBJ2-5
CSATGTGPRETQYF
TGCAGCGCAACCGGGACAGGGCCCCGTGAGACCCAGTACTTC
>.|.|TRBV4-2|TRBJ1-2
CASSQERQGNYGYTF
TGTGCCAGCAGCCAAGAAAGGCAGGGGAACTATGGCTACACCTTC
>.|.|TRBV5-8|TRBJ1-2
CASSLARIPPHGYTF
TGTGCCAGCAGCTTGGCGAGGATCCCGCCGCATGGCTACACCTTC
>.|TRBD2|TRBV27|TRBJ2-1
CASSSGRGRAQFF
TGTGCCAGCAGCTCTGGTCGAGGGAGGGCGCAGTTCTTC
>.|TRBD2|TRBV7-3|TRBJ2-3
CASSLGLWEGTDTQYF
TGTGCCAGCAGCTTAGGCCTATGGGAGGGGACAGATACGCAGTATTTT
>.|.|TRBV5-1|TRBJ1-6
CASRPTVDNSPLHF
TGCGCCAGCAGACCGACAGTCGATAATTCACCCCTCCACTTT
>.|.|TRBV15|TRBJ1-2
CATSHGSYGYTF
TGTGCCACCAGCCATGGTAGCTATGGCTACACCTTC
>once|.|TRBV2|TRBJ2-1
CASSVATAYNEQFF
TGTGCCAGCAGTGTGGCTACAGCCTACAATGAGCAGTTCTTC
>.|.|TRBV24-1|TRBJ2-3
CATSDSGSTDTQYF
TGTGCCACCAGTGATTCGGGGAGCACAGATACGCAGTATTTT
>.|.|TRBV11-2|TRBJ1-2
CASSPSQARGYTF
TGTGCCAGCAGCCCGTCGCAGGCTCGCGGCTACACCTTC
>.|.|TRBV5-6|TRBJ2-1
CASSYSLLQGKTYNEQFF
TGTGCCAGCAGCTACTCGCTACTACAGGGAAAAACCTACAATGAGCAGTTCTTC
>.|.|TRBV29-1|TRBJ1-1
CSVEPGMNTEAFF
TGCAGCGTAGAACCAGGCATGAACACTGAAGCTTTCTTT
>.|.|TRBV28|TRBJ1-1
CASSLVSVNTEAFF
TGTGCCAGCAGTTTAGTCTCCGTTAACACTGAAGCTTTCTTT
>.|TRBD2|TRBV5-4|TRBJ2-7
CASGTSGNYEQYF
TGTGCCAGCGGGACTAGCGGGAACTACGAGCAGTACTTC
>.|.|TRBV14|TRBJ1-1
CASSSGLGTEAFF
TGTGCCAGCAGCTCAGGGTTAGGCACTGAAGCTTTCTTT
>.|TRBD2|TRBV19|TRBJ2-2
CASSIKAGGPKDTGELFF
TGTGCCAGTAGTATAAAGGCGGGAGGGCCAAAGGACACCGGGGAGCTGTTTTTT